One and the same sample provided the 22 T cell receptor beta chains below, sequenced in a study of T cells in localized non-small cell lung cancer (TCRdb year 2020). Library preparation employed the immunoSEQ multiplex PCR assay. TCRdb re-hosts the immuneACCESS table, in-frame sequences only. Its copies lack some clones; in the studies checked, an unresolved V gene accounts for under half of them, and the cause for the rest is not known. For this sample there are 2,000 to 2,500 clones; 24% appear just once. The top ten clonotypes cover about 9% of the sample. The sample was lung tumor tissue, taken before any cancer treatment. The receptor set was obtained from a female donor over 55 with stage II lung adenocarcinoma.

This clone was counted only a few times. The chain links TRBV6-8 to TRBJ2-7; 12 bases map to TRBD1. The CDR3 sequence is 16 residues long. Germline V gene lookup returns CDR1 MNHGY and CDR2 SAAAGT. J lost 1 base, V lost 2 bases, and 3 bases had no gene match. The CDR3 bases are TGTGCCAGCAGTTACGGGGGACAGGGGGCTTCCTACGAGCAGTACTTC. Its translation is CASSYGGQGASYEQYF.

The chain joins TRBV11-3 to TRBJ2-1, with 10 nucleotides matching TRBD2. V was pared by 6 bases and J by 6 bases, with 11 bases of the junction left unmatched. The CDR3 is 16 residues long. Germline V gives CDR1 SGHNT, CDR2 YENEEA. This CDR3 reads CASSSASGRTGNEQFF. CDR3 DNA: TGTGCCAGCAGTTCAGCTAGCGGGAGAACAGGCAATGAGCAGTTCTTC.

The chain employs TRBV19 and TRBJ1-1, with D maybe TRBD1 (5 bases). In germline, CDR1 is LNHDA, CDR2 SQIVND (reference sequence). Trimming shortened V by 0 bases and J by 3 bases, and 20 bases separated the two germline ends. The CDR3 contains 18 residues. This chain's CDR3 is CASSIERPGVVFYTEAFF. The DNA for the CDR3 is TGTGCCAGTAGTATAGAAAGACCGGGGGTGGTTTTCTACACTGAAGCTTTCTTT.

This chain joins TRBV5-1 and TRBJ1-1; D remains unclear. Germline CDR1 reads SGHRS; CDR2 reads YFSETQ. V lost 6 bases and J lost 5, with 20 bases in between. The CDR3 runs 15 residues. The CDR3 reads CASNVLRSGVTEAFF. The DNA of the CDR3 is TGCGCCAGCAACGTTCTACGAAGTGGTGTGACTGAAGCTTTCTTT.

The chain links TRBV19 to TRBJ2-1, with TRBD2 matching over 9 bases. V shed 2 bases and J 5 bases; nucleotides not matched to a gene: 13. The germline CDR1 and CDR2 sequences are LNHDA and SQIVND (reference sequence). CDR3 size: 18 residues. The CDR3 region is CASSIRGSSGASNNEQFF. CDR3 nucleotides: TGTGCCAGTAGTATAAGAGGCTCTAGCGGGGCTTCTAACAATGAGCAGTTCTTC.

This rearrangement joins TRBV6-8 to TRBJ1-2; TRBD1 aligns across 7 bases. The CDR3 covers 17 residues. Germline V lookup: CDR1 MNHGY, CDR2 SAAAGT. With 5 bases clipped from V and 0 bases from J, the junction kept 12 bases outside the gene matches. The CDR3 is CASSVTGAAISNYGYTF. The CDR3 nucleotides read TGTGCCAGCAGTGTCACAGGGGCGGCGATCTCTAACTATGGCTACACCTTC.

CDR3 residues: CASSPLGQGLDGYTF. CDR3 coding DNA: TGCGCCAGCAGCCCGCTCGGACAGGGTTTGGATGGCTACACCTTC. The chain combines TRBV5-1 with TRBJ1-2; 8 nucleotides match TRBD1. CDR3 length equals 15 residues. From germline, CDR1 is SGHRS and CDR2 YFSETQ. V trimming: 4 bases; J trimming: 6 bases; junction bases outside the gene matches: 11.

The chain has TRBV11-3 and TRBJ2-7; tentatively, D is TRBD1 or TRBD2 (5 bases each). This CDR3 has 14 amino acids. In germline, CDR1 is SGHNT, CDR2 YENEEA. The germline V and J ends were trimmed by 6 bases and 2 bases, with 14 bases remaining between them. CDR3 protein: CASRHPGSPYEQYF. DNA of the CDR3: TGTGCCAGCAGGCATCCAGGGAGCCCCTACGAGCAGTACTTC. The variable domain in full, completed from reference TRBV11-3 and TRBJ2-7, reads EAGVVQSPRYKIIEKKQPVAFWCNPISGHNTLYWYLQNLGQGPELLIRYENEEAVDDSQLPKDRFSAERLKGVDSTLKIQPAELGDSAVYLCASRHPGSPYEQYFGPGTRLTVT.

By share of the sample, this clone is large (0.1 to 1%). The V call is TRBV12-5, the J call TRBJ1-1; D not resolved. The CDR3 has 15 amino acids. The germline CDR1 and CDR2 sequences are LGHNT and FRNRAP. CDR3 DNA: TGTGCCAGCACTCTTGGCCAGTTACAGAACACTGAAGCTTTCTTT. This translates into CASTLGQLQNTEAFF. Full variable domain (remainder filled in from reference TRBV12-5 and TRBJ1-1): DARVTQTPRHKVTEMGQEVTMRCQPILGHNTVFWYRQTMMQGLELLAYFRNRAPLDDSGMPKDRFSAEMPDATLATLKIQPSEPRDSAVYFCASTLGQLQNTEAFFGQGTRLTVV.

The V call is TRBV19, the J call TRBJ1-1, with D perhaps TRBD1 (5 bases). Germline assignment: CDR1 LNHDA and CDR2 SQIVND (reference sequence). Trimming removed 8 bases from V and 0 bases from J, with 10 bases in between. The CDR3 is 13 amino acids. The CDR3 DNA sequence: TGTGCCAGTGGGGGACGGATGAACACTGAAGCTTTCTTT. Its protein product is CASGGRMNTEAFF.

This clone has a handful of counts. The V gene is TRBV2, the J gene TRBJ2-3; D not resolved. Germline V CDR1 and CDR2: SNHLY, FYNNEI. The CDR3 length is 15 residues. Trimming removed 6 bases from V and 2 bases from J, with 15 bases in between. The CDR3 loop reads CASSVDPSTTDTQYF. The CDR3 region has the DNA TGTGCCAGCAGCGTAGATCCTTCTACCACAGATACGCAGTATTTT.

The J gene is TRBJ2-5, the V gene TRBV14; TRBD1 is a possible D gene (6 bases). CDR1 and CDR2 (germline): SGHDN, FVKESK. CDR3 length: 16 amino acids. The V end lost 1 base, the J end lost 5 bases, and 17 bases lay between the germline ends. CDR3 amino acids: CASSQVFGVGGETQYF. The CDR3 DNA is TGTGCCAGCAGCCAAGTCTTCGGCGTAGGGGGTGAGACCCAGTACTTC.

The chain uses TRBV19 and TRBJ1-1, with D hard to call. The V and J ends lost 3 bases and 8 bases respectively, with 10 bases between them. This CDR3 has 12 residues. Germline loops: CDR1 LNHDA, CDR2 SQIVND (reference sequence). The CDR3 DNA sequence: TGTGCCAGTAGTATGTGGTCGCGGGAAGCTTTCTTT. This encodes CASSMWSREAFF.

This clone was recorded a few times. The chain combines TRBV19 with TRBJ1-5; D unclear. The V and J ends lost 5 bases and 6 bases respectively, with 11 bases between them. The CDR3 length is 13 residues. Germline CDR1 is LNHDA and CDR2 is SQIVND (reference sequence). CDR3 loop: CASSGDPSQPQHF. CDR3 DNA: TGTGCCAGTAGTGGAGACCCGAGTCAGCCCCAGCATTTT.

The V gene is TRBV19, the J gene TRBJ2-3; TRBD2 matches at 8 bases. After removal of 8 bases from V and 4 bases from J, the junction contained 8 bases not matched to a gene. Germline CDR1 reads LNHDA; CDR2 reads SQIVND (reference sequence). This CDR3 is built from 14 residues. As DNA, the CDR3 is TGTGCCAGTGGGGTCGGGCGGGGGGCAGATACGCAGTATTTT. It codes for CASGVGRGADTQYF.

This clone was observed a few times. The chain's CDR3 is CASSPRQVRFYEQYF. The DNA for the CDR3 is TGTGCCAGCAGCCCGAGACAGGTCCGATTCTACGAGCAGTACTTC. The V call is TRBV6-8, the J call TRBJ2-7, with D possibly TRBD1 on 6 matching bases. This CDR3 has 15 amino acids. V lost 6 bases and J 3 bases, leaving 18 bases between the germline ends. Looked up from germline, CDR1 is MNHGY and CDR2 is SAAAGT.

The CDR3 reads CASSLPGQGTDTQYF. CDR3 nucleotides: TGTGCCAGTAGCCTTCCGGGACAGGGAACAGATACGCAGTATTTT. V usage is TRBV19 and J usage is TRBJ2-3, with 9 bases identical to TRBD1. This CDR3 contains 15 residues. The germline gives CDR1 LNHDA, CDR2 SQIVND (reference sequence). V lost 6 bases, J lost 3 bases, and 7 bases stayed unmatched.

The V gene is TRBV7-2, the J gene TRBJ1-4, with no clear D. CDR3 length: 13 residues. V dropped 1 base and J dropped 8 bases, with 8 bases sitting between them. Per germline, CDR1 SGHTA and CDR2 FQGNSA. CDR3 sequence reads: CASSLGPEEKLFF. CDR3 nucleotide sequence: TGTGCCAGCAGCTTAGGCCCTGAAGAAAAACTGTTTTTT.

This rearrangement joins TRBV25-1 to TRBJ1-2, with a tentative D call TRBD1 (5 bases). This CDR3 has 14 residues. CDR1 is MGHDK, CDR2 SYGVNS, per germline. Deletions cut 3 bases from V and 5 bases from J, with 13 bases between. CDR3 nucleotide sequence: TGTGCCAGCAGTGACCTCGGGACTGCGTATGGCTACACCTTC. Translated, it gives CASSDLGTAYGYTF.

This sequence joins TRBV19 and TRBJ2-7, with 11 positions matching TRBD2. V lost 5 bases to trimming and J lost 1 base; unmatched junction nucleotides: 7. The CDR3 runs 16 residues. The germline V gene encodes CDR1 LNHDA and CDR2 SQIVND (reference sequence). This CDR3 is CASSSHSSGGSYEQYF. The DNA of the CDR3 is TGTGCCAGTAGTTCCCATTCTAGCGGGGGGTCCTACGAGCAGTACTTC.

The chain uses TRBV6-8 and TRBJ1-3; tentative D call: TRBD1 (6 bases). V lost 5 bases, J lost 2 bases, and 10 bases lay in between. The CDR3 extends over 14 amino acids. Germline CDR1 is MNHGY and CDR2 is SAAAGT. The CDR3 loop is CASSRGGAGNTIYF. DNA of the CDR3: TGTGCCAGCAGTAGGGGGGGAGCTGGAAACACCATATATTTT.

The chain is built from TRBV19 and TRBJ1-4; D possibly corresponds to TRBD1 (5 bases). This CDR3 has 15 residues. Trimming stripped 5 bases from V and 9 bases from J, with 19 bases between. Germline CDR1 is LNHDA and CDR2 is SQIVND (reference sequence). This CDR3 reads CASSWGGTPGQKLFF. In DNA form, the CDR3 reads TGTGCCAGTAGTTGGGGTGGGACCCCCGGACAAAAACTGTTTTTT.